A selection of T cell receptor beta chains follows, all from one sample in a study of lymphopenia after photon versus proton radiotherapy. Data came from immunoSEQ multiplex PCR; TCRdb stores just in-frame clones and leaves some out. The profile covers approximately 160,000 clones, with roughly nine tenths appearing a single time and around 5% taken by the ten largest. The sample consisted of peripheral blood, taken from a patient treated with photon-based radiotherapy. These receptor sequences come from a man aged 50-59 years with gastric cancer. Each CDR3 is given with its conserved first and last residue.

V,length,CDR3
TRBV5-1,15,CASSFGGDRGTEAFF
TRBV27,16,CASSLGSRIRTDTQYF
TRBV6-5,14,CASLRAGSQETQYF
TRBV7-9,15,CASSLEAGPNQPQHF
TRBV27,11,CASREGETQYF
TRBV5-5,11,CASSLVQEQFF
TRBV30,15,CAWSERPKSSYEQYF
TRBV6-6,15,CASSYPGQALTEAFF
TRBV18,15,CASSPPLGGGEKLFF
TRBV19,11,CASKNTGELFF
TRBV28,14,CASSFSGGSYEQYF